Each of the 15 T cell receptor beta chains below was sequenced from the same sample in a study of T-cell memory formation after mild COVID-19. MiXCR was run by TCRdb on the 5' RACE reads, yielding one entry per CDR3 protein. The sample records 400,000 to 500,000 distinct CDR3 sequences, about a sixth being singletons. What was sequenced was PBMCs or a T cell subset sorted from them (not recorded which). The receptors stem from a man aged 18 to 35 who had mild COVID-19 (a few samples of this study predate the infection). Cell type and time point are not known.

The chain uses TRBV7-8 and TRBJ1-5; tentative D call: TRBD1 (5 bases). With 5 bases removed from V and 5 bases from J, the gap between germline ends came to 16 bases. The CDR3 runs 15 residues. Germline V gene sequence: CDR1 SGHVS, CDR2 FQNEAQ. CDR3 sequence (DNA): TGTGCCAGCAGCCCCGACGGTGGGGGTTATCAGCCCCAGCATTTT. This encodes CASSPDGGGYQPQHF.

The genes are TRBV11-2 and TRBJ2-2; either TRBD1 or TRBD2 may fit D (6 bases each). The germline CDR1 and CDR2 sequences are SGHAT and FQNNGV. The length of the CDR3 is 17 residues. V lost 1 base, J lost 2 bases, and 14 bases lay in between. CDR3 region: CASSLGFSGANTGELFF. The CDR3 nucleotides are TGTGCCAGCAGCTTAGGGTTCTCGGGGGCCAACACCGGGGAGCTGTTTTTT.

This chain connects TRBV10-2 to TRBJ2-3; no clear D gene. The J call could be wrong; TRBJ1-5 is a better fit for the DNA end. This CDR3 comprises 14 residues. Germline CDR1 WSHSY, CDR2 SAAADI. CDR3 coding DNA: TGCGCCAGCAGTGATCCATCTTTACTAGATACGCAGCATTTT. It encodes CASSDPSLLDTQHF.

The chain links TRBV7-2 to TRBJ1-1; 7 nucleotides match TRBD1. V lost 5 bases to trimming and J lost 6 bases; unmatched junction nucleotides: 9. The V gene's germline CDR1 is SGHTA and CDR2 FQGNSA. The CDR3 totals 14 residues. The CDR3 sequence: CASSERQGGPEAFF. CDR3 coding DNA: TGTGCCAGCAGCGAAAGACAGGGTGGCCCTGAAGCTTTCTTT.

Regarding this clonotype: A much larger clone sits a single nucleotide away, making a read error possible. The V gene is TRBV15, the J gene TRBJ2-5; D might be TRBD1 or TRBD2, each matching 5 bases. V dropped 1 base and J dropped 5 bases, with 11 bases sitting between them. Germline V gives CDR1 LNHNV, CDR2 YYDKDF (reference sequence). This CDR3 has 14 amino acids. In DNA form, the CDR3 reads TGTGCCACCAGCAGAGTCTGGGGGTGGGAGACCCAGTACTTC. Translating gives CATSRVWGWETQYF.

The rearrangement uses TRBV20-1 and TRBJ1-2, with a possible D match to TRBD1 (5 bases). The V gene lost 0 bases and the J gene lost 8 bases, with 13 bases spanning the gap. The germline V gene encodes CDR1 DFQATT and CDR2 SNEGSKA (reference sequence). The CDR3 totals 13 residues. CDR3 sequence reads: CSAREGLGEGYTF. CDR3 coding DNA: TGCAGTGCTAGAGAGGGACTGGGGGAAGGCTACACCTTC.

The V gene is TRBV20-1, the J gene TRBJ1-1, with D tentatively TRBD1 (6 bases). The CDR3 loop spans 12 amino acids. Looked up from germline, CDR1 is DFQATT and CDR2 is SNEGSKA (reference sequence). Trimming left V 2 bases short and J 5 bases short, with 9 bases between. The CDR3 DNA sequence: TGCAGTGCTAGAACAGGGAGGACTGAAGCTTTCTTT. Translating gives CSARTGRTEAFF.

The CDR3 nucleotides are TGCGCCAGCAGAAGAGACAGGGTGGGAAACAAGTCCTACGAGCAGTACTTC. It codes for CASRRDRVGNKSYEQYF. The chain joins TRBV10-2 to TRBJ2-7, with 7 bases that match TRBD1. CDR1 is WSHSY and CDR2 is SAAADI in the germline V gene. The CDR3 covers 17 residues. The V segment lost 6 bases and the J segment 1 base; nucleotides outside the gene matches: 15.

The chain couples TRBV2 to TRBJ1-1, with 8 bases lining up with TRBD1. Germline trimming cut 6 bases from V and 5 bases from J; bases unmatched to any gene: 14. Germline lookup yields CDR1 SNHLY and CDR2 FYNNEI. The CDR3 covers 16 residues. CDR3 loop: CASSTRADREGTEAFF. DNA for the CDR3: TGTGCCAGCAGCACAAGGGCGGACAGGGAAGGGACTGAAGCTTTCTTT.

This clonotype was seen at least ten times. The chain recombines TRBV7-9 with TRBJ2-3, with 10 bases that match TRBD2. This CDR3 comprises 15 residues. V lost 6 bases to trimming and J lost 1 base; unmatched junction nucleotides: 4. Germline V CDR1 and CDR2: SEHNR, FQNEAQ (reference sequence). CDR3 in DNA: TGTGCCAGCAGTCCTAGCGGGGGAGGCACAGATACGCAGTATTTT. Protein sequence: CASSPSGGGTDTQYF. The full variable domain, with the rest looked up from reference TRBV7-9 and TRBJ2-3, is DTGVSQNPRHKITKRGQNVTFRCDPISEHNRLYWYRQTLGQGPEFLTYFQNEAQLEKSRLLSDRFSAERPKGSFSTLEIQRTEQGDSAMYLCASSPSGGGTDTQYFGPGTRLTVL.

The chain has TRBV11-2 and TRBJ1-2; TRBD1 agrees at 8 bases. J was trimmed by 8 bases and V by 5 bases; bases with no gene match: 10. CDR1 is SGHAT, CDR2 FQNNGV, per germline. The CDR3 has 14 residues. The CDR3 loop is CASSQQRTGRGYTF. In nucleotides, the CDR3 is TGTGCCAGCAGCCAGCAACGGACAGGGCGAGGCTACACCTTC. Full variable domain (missing parts from reference TRBV11-2 and TRBJ1-2): EAGVAQSPRYKIIEKRQSVAFWCNPISGHATLYWYQQILGQGPKLLIQFQNNGVVDDSQLPKDRFSAERLKGVDSTLKIQPAKLEDSAVYLCASSQQRTGRGYTFGSGTRLTVV.

The chain recombines TRBV5-6 with TRBJ2-3, with 11 bases aligning to TRBD1. V dropped 0 bases and J dropped 2; count of bases not matched to a gene: 2. Germline lookup yields CDR1 SGHDT and CDR2 YYEEEE. This CDR3 has 16 residues. As DNA, the CDR3 is TGTGCCAGCAGCTTGGTGGACAGGGGGCCCACAGATACGCAGTATTTT. It codes for CASSLVDRGPTDTQYF.

This chain uses TRBV5-1 with TRBJ2-3; D is unclear. The CDR3 consists of 15 residues. The V and J ends lost 0 bases and 0 bases respectively, with 8 bases between them. The germline CDR1 and CDR2 sequences are SGHRS and YFSETQ. In DNA form, the CDR3 reads TGCGCCAGCAGCTTGGACAGACCTAGCACAGATACGCAGTATTTT. Amino acids: CASSLDRPSTDTQYF.

The chain carries TRBV20-1 and TRBJ1-1; D is possibly TRBD1 (5 bases). CDR1 and CDR2 (germline): DFQATT, SNEGSKA (reference sequence). The CDR3 has 11 residues. The chain's CDR3 is CPLPRDTEAFF. In DNA form, the CDR3 reads TGCCCATTACCCAGGGACACTGAAGCTTTCTTT.

This clonotype showed up just a few times. The rearrangement joins TRBV5-1 to TRBJ2-7; 11 bases match TRBD1. Germline V CDR1 and CDR2: SGHRS, YFSETQ. The trim removed 4 bases at V and 6 bases at J, leaving 6 bases unmatched. CDR3 length equals 14 residues. The CDR3 bases are TGCGCCAGCAGCCCCGGGACAGGGGGGTTCGAGCAGTACTTC. It specifies CASSPGTGGFEQYF.